This T cell receptor beta chain emerged from a study of T cells in Graves' hyperthyroidism and ophthalmopathy. Regarding the study as a whole: Model output signaled ophthalmopathy a median around 5.9 months ahead of onset. Appearing also in blood were most of the thyroid clonotypes expanded above 0.001. Through a model of 13 V-J features, ophthalmopathy was separated from stable hyperthyroidism.

The sample holds a few counts of this clonotype. The target antigen is unknown. Authors of the study amplified TCR beta CDR3 regions from RNA transcripts. The HTBI set primed first-round TCR CDR3 RT-PCR. TCRdb re-called the multiplex PCR reads through MiXCR, storing one row per CDR3 protein. The profile covers about 420,000 distinct CDR3 sequences, with more than 15% appearing a single time and 13% to 15% taken by the ten largest. The germline V and J ends were trimmed by 2 bases and 0 bases, with 11 bases remaining between them. The CDR3 runs 16 residues. Germline lookup yields CDR1 ENHRY and CDR2 SYGVKD. The PBMCs were taken from roughly 9.3 ml of fresh peripheral blood.

This receptor was obtained from a woman aged 18 to 35 with Graves' hyperthyroidism. The genes are TRBV10-3 and TRBJ2-1; tentatively, D is TRBD1 or TRBD2 (5 bases each). The source material was blood. CDR3: CAISEEGYSSYNEQFF. CDR3 DNA sequence: TGTGCCATCAGTGAGGAGGGGTATAGCTCCTACAATGAGCAGTTCTTC.